Only a few counts were recorded for the clone carrying this T cell receptor beta chain. The gene names given are mouse names. The read ends 4 residues early relative to the CDR3; the germline J gene fills the gap. The sample is drawn from a study of CD8+ T cells in alopecia areata. Study context: Recipients were approximately 7-11-week-old female C3H/HeJ mice grafted with skin from approximately 6-13-month-old C3H/HeJ donors with spontaneous alopecia.

Sequencing used cDNA as its template, made by extracting RNA and reverse transcribing it. TCRdb's table, derived via immunoSEQ multiplex PCR, lists solely in-frame clones and lacks some. Observed in the sample are some 110,000 clones, none of them singletons. The CDR3 is 16 residues long. Trimming removed 1 base from V and 0 bases from J; junction bases left unmatched: 4. The germline V gene encodes CDR1 NSHNY and CDR2 SYGAGN. The receptor comes from a C3H/HeJ mouse with alopecia areata. The strain bears MHC haplotype H2-k. The source material was lesional skin. The V and J genes are TRBV13-1 and TRBJ2-5; 8 bases agree with TRBD2. Incomplete CDR3 DNA: TGTGCCAGCAGTGATCTGGGGGGTGTTAACCAAGAC. This codes for CASSDLGGVNQD. The full-length CDR3 reads as CASSDLGGVNQDTQYF.